Only a few counts were recorded for the clone carrying this T cell receptor beta chain. The antigen remains unidentified. Genes and germline are mouse. The CDR3 goes on 4 residues after the read ends, and that part is filled in from the germline J gene. This sample was included in a study of CD8+ T cells in alopecia areata. Study context: Donor skin was harvested from roughly 6-13-month-old C3H/HeJ mice with spontaneous alopecia and grafted onto roughly 7-10-week-old female C3H/HeJ recipients.

Study observations and caveats: Researchers reported that TCR sharing among patients proved less clear than in mice, possibly HLA-linked.

V lost 0 bases to trimming and J lost 4 bases; unmatched junction nucleotides: 1. The CDR3 has 15 residues. Looked up from germline, CDR1 is FNHDT and CDR2 is SITEND (reference sequence). Reverse transcribed after extraction, RNA yielded cDNA as the sequencing template. Sequencing used immunoSEQ multiplex PCR; TCRdb keeps in-frame clones, though not all of them. The table lists roughly 120,000 clones, with no singletons. The sequencing sample was made of lesional skin. V gene TRBV19 combines with J gene TRBJ2-1, with 10 bases lining up with TRBD2. The sequence derives from a C3H/HeJ mouse with alopecia areata. This strain's MHC haplotype is H2-k. The CDR3 protein is CASSIEGLGYAEQFF. The CDR3 DNA, read in part, is TGTGCCAGCAGTATAGAGGGACTGGGGTATGCT.